These 8 T cell receptor beta chains came from one sample sequenced in a study of shared clonotypes between healthy human individuals (TCRdb year 2020). The library was generated by the immunoSEQ multiplex PCR assay. Held by TCRdb, this immuneACCESS table contains in-frame sequences only and omits some clones. Under half of the omission traces to an unresolved V gene where checked; the cause of the rest is unknown. The sample table shows 850,000 to 1,200,000 clones, and 75% are seen once. The ten largest clones represent nearly 1.5% of the sample. What was sequenced was memory CD4+ T cells sorted from blood. The intended sense of this specimen's cell subset or site label: CD45RA-negative fraction. These receptors were obtained from a man aged 18 to 29 in good health.

The chain couples TRBV5-5 to TRBJ1-1, with 7 bases identical to TRBD1. CDR1 and CDR2 (germline): SGHKS, YYEKEE (reference sequence). V dropped 5 bases and J dropped 5; count of bases not matched to a gene: 6. CDR3 length: 13 residues. CDR3 nucleotides: TGTGCCAGCAGGGGACAGCTGACGACTGAAGCTTTCTTT. The encoded protein is CASRGQLTTEAFF.

In the case of this clone: Mismatch with germline at one junction end may stem from a read error. The chain is built from TRBV9 and TRBJ1-1, with a possible D match to TRBD1 (5 bases). The V gene's germline CDR1 is SGDLS and CDR2 YYNGEE. CDR3 size: 15 residues. CDR3: CASSAELTENAEAFF. In DNA form, the CDR3 reads TGTGCCAGCAGCGCCGAGTTGACAGAGAACGCTGAAGCTTTCTTT.

The chain links TRBV7-8 to TRBJ2-7; 8 bases align to TRBD1. There are 15 residues in the CDR3. Trimming at V came to 0 bases and at J to 5 bases, leaving 6 bases not matched to a gene. CDR1 is SGHVS, CDR2 FQNEAQ, per germline. CDR3 DNA sequence: TGTGCCAGCAGCTTAGCCAGGGGGCGCGTCCACGAGCAGTACTTC. Its protein product is CASSLARGRVHEQYF. Complete variable domain (other parts from reference TRBV7-8 and TRBJ2-7): GAGVSQSPRYKVAKRGQDVALRCDPISGHVSLFWYQQALGQGPEFLTYFQNEAQLDKSGLPSDRFFAERPEGSVSTLKIQRTQQEDSAVYLCASSLARGRVHEQYFGPGTRLTVT.

Points on this clone: This may be a read error: a much more frequent sequence differs by one nucleotide. Other nucleotide sequences from this sample produce the same CDR3. This chain connects TRBV10-1 to TRBJ1-2; possible D gene TRBD1, 5 bases. Germline assignment: CDR1 WNHNN and CDR2 SYGVQD (reference sequence). V was trimmed by 4 bases and J by 8 bases, leaving 17 bases between them. The CDR3 has 14 residues. The CDR3 sequence is CASSVSGGDFGYTF. CDR3 in DNA: TGCGCCAGCAGTGTATCGGGGGGAGACTTCGGCTACACCTTC.

A note on this clone: The same CDR3 arises from other DNA sequences in this sample as well. The rearrangement uses TRBV5-6 and TRBJ1-1; possible D gene TRBD1, 5 bases. This CDR3 has 13 residues. Trimming took off 5 bases at V and 1 base at J, with 9 bases between the two ends. Germline lookup yields CDR1 SGHDT and CDR2 YYEEEE. For the CDR3, the DNA is TGTGCCAGCAGTCTGACAGCGAACACTGAAGCTTTCTTT. Translation gives CASSLTANTEAFF.

Concerning this clone itself: The sample contains more than one DNA sequence encoding this CDR3. The CDR3 DNA reads TGTGCCAGCAGCTTAGATCGCGGGGGCGAGCAGTACTTC. This codes for CASSLDRGGEQYF. The rearrangement uses TRBV11-2 and TRBJ2-7; 7 bases are shared with TRBD2. With 0 bases clipped from V and 6 bases from J, the junction kept 2 bases outside the gene matches. The CDR3 consists of 13 residues. Germline V gene lookup returns CDR1 SGHAT and CDR2 FQNNGV. Complete variable domain (other parts from reference TRBV11-2 and TRBJ2-7): EAGVAQSPRYKIIEKRQSVAFWCNPISGHATLYWYQQILGQGPKLLIQFQNNGVVDDSQLPKDRFSAERLKGVDSTLKIQPAKLEDSAVYLCASSLDRGGEQYFGPGTRLTVT.

As to this clone: Other DNA variants within this sample encode the same CDR3. The chain uses TRBV5-1 and TRBJ2-3, with 7 bases identical to TRBD1. V was clipped by 5 bases and J by 0 bases; unmatched bases: 6. The length of the CDR3 is 15 residues. Germline V gene sequence: CDR1 SGHRS, CDR2 YFSETQ. The chain's CDR3 is CASSRGQASTDTQYF. The DNA of the CDR3 is TGCGCCAGCAGTCGTGGACAGGCTAGCACAGATACGCAGTATTTT.

This CDR3 is CASSRDTGGANVLTF. Written as DNA, the CDR3 is TGTGCCAGCAGCCGGGACACGGGAGGGGCCAACGTCCTGACTTTC. The chain links TRBV9 to TRBJ2-6, with D perhaps TRBD1 (6 bases). CDR1 is SGDLS and CDR2 is YYNGEE in the germline V gene. CDR3 length: 15 amino acids. V gave up 4 bases and J gave up 4 bases, with 12 bases separating them. Full variable domain (rest looked up from reference TRBV9 and TRBJ2-6): DSGVTQTPKHLITATGQRVTLRCSPRSGDLSVYWYQQSLDQGLQFLIQYYNGEERAKGNILERFSAQQFPDLHSELNLSSLELGDSALYFCASSRDTGGANVLTFGAGSRLTVL.